Each of the 28 T cell receptor beta chains below was sequenced from the same sample in a study of shared clonotypes between healthy human individuals. Data came from immunoSEQ multiplex PCR; TCRdb stores just in-frame clones and leaves some out. The top ten clones hold approximately 0.39% of a sample with under 2.5 million clones, 92% of them seen once. Sequencing was done on a sample of naive CD4+ T cells from PBMCs. Subset given: CD45RA+ positively selected. Receptor source: a man aged 18 to 30 in good health. Some clones in this sample may be carry-over from other donors' samples.

The table lists this clone with a count of one. This chain connects TRBV27 to TRBJ2-7; 9 bases agree with TRBD1. CDR3 length equals 15 residues. Germline V gene sequence: CDR1 MNHEY, CDR2 SMNVEV (reference sequence). V trimming: 4 bases; J trimming: 4 bases; junction bases outside the gene matches: 8. The DNA for the CDR3 is TGTGCCAGCAGTTCGGGGACAGGGTTTAGGTACGAGCAGTACTTC. Amino acids: CASSSGTGFRYEQYF.

In this sample, this clone turned up a few times. This chain links TRBV21-1 with TRBJ1-4; the table gives TRBD1 as D, unverified against the DNA. TRBV21-1 is designated a pseudogene. This CDR3 has 13 amino acids. As DNA, the CDR3 is TGTGCCAGCAGCAACCGAGTGACAGGGGGCGAGATTTTT. Amino acid sequence: CASSNRVTGGEIF.

This chain links TRBV2 with TRBJ1-3, with a tentative D call TRBD1 (5 bases). The V end was cut by 7 bases, the J end by 4 bases, with 23 bases between. Looked up from germline, CDR1 is SNHLY and CDR2 is FYNNEI. The length of the CDR3 is 17 residues. The CDR3 here is CASTSAGPPSGGNTIYF. CDR3 nucleotides: TGTGCCAGCACCTCGGCGGGGCCACCATCGGGAGGAAACACCATATATTTT.

This sequence joins TRBV10-3 and TRBJ2-1; D ambiguous. The germline V gene encodes CDR1 ENHRY and CDR2 SYGVKD. V was trimmed by 2 bases and J by 10 bases, leaving 9 bases between them. The CDR3 is 12 amino acids. DNA for the CDR3: TGTGCCATCAGTGAGACGGACGGCGAGCAGTTCTTC. Translated: CAISETDGEQFF.

The CDR3 coding sequence is TGTGCCAGCATCAGGAATTCAGGAGATACGCAGTATTTT. Its protein product is CASIRNSGDTQYF. The chain links TRBV2 to TRBJ2-3; D not certain. CDR1 is SNHLY and CDR2 is FYNNEI in the germline V gene. The CDR3 has 13 amino acids. Trimming removed 7 bases at V and 5 bases at J, with 13 bases between.

The CDR3 region has the DNA TGCGCCAGCAGCCCGGGACTAGCGGGAACCGGGGAGCTGTTTTTT. Translated, it gives CASSPGLAGTGELFF. The chain is built from TRBV5-1 and TRBJ2-2, with 13 bases that match TRBD2. The CDR3 runs to 15 residues. V gave up 4 bases and J gave up 5 bases; unmatched junction bases: 2. CDR1 is SGHRS, CDR2 YFSETQ, per germline.

CDR3 sequence reads: CASSLAHRPYEQYF. In DNA form, the CDR3 reads TGTGCCAGCAGCTTAGCTCATAGGCCATACGAGCAGTACTTC. V usage is TRBV7-2 and J usage is TRBJ2-7; D is undetermined. This CDR3 region has 14 residues. Germline V gives CDR1 SGHTA, CDR2 FQGNSA. Trimming stripped 0 bases from V and 4 bases from J, with 10 bases between.

The rearrangement uses TRBV27 and TRBJ1-3; possible D gene TRBD1, 6 bases. Germline lookup yields CDR1 MNHEY and CDR2 SMNVEV (reference sequence). The CDR3 has 14 amino acids. V was cut by 4 bases and J by 4 bases, with 11 bases left in between. CDR3 sequence reads: CASSSRGSGNTIYF. The CDR3 region has the DNA TGTGCCAGCAGTTCCAGGGGTTCCGGAAACACCATATATTTT.

This chain connects TRBV15 to TRBJ1-2; no clear D. V lost 0 bases, J lost 7 bases, and 15 bases lay in between. CDR3 length: 15 amino acids. Germline CDR1 and CDR2: LNHNV and YYDKDF (reference sequence). This chain's CDR3 is CATSRDLSNGGGYTF. CDR3 nucleotide sequence: TGTGCCACCAGCAGAGATTTAAGTAATGGTGGTGGCTACACCTTC.

The J gene is TRBJ2-7, the V gene TRBV11-2, with 7 bases fitting TRBD1. Germline CDR1 and CDR2: SGHAT and FQNNGV. The CDR3 runs 15 residues. The junction had 14 bases not matched to a gene; V was cut back by 7 bases and J by 5 bases. DNA for the CDR3: TGTGCCAGCACCTCCTGGGACAGCCGCGTCCACGAGCAGTACTTC. Its translation is CASTSWDSRVHEQYF.

The rearrangement joins TRBV7-9 to TRBJ2-7, with 7 bases that match TRBD2. The CDR3 totals 16 residues. Per germline, CDR1 SEHNR and CDR2 FQNEAQ (reference sequence). J was trimmed by 3 bases and V by 1 base; bases with no gene match: 9. The CDR3 coding sequence is TGTGCCAGCAGCTTAGAGGGTAGCGGGCGGGACTACGAGCAGTACTTC. Translated: CASSLEGSGRDYEQYF. Filled out from reference TRBV7-9 and TRBJ2-7, the complete variable domain reads DTGVSQNPRHKITKRGQNVTFRCDPISEHNRLYWYRQTLGQGPEFLTYFQNEAQLEKSRLLSDRFSAERPKGSFSTLEIQRTEQGDSAMYLCASSLEGSGRDYEQYFGPGTRLTVT.

Regarding this clone: The junction does not match germline at one end; this may be a read error. This sequence joins TRBV10-3 and TRBJ1-2, with TRBD1 matching 9 bases. CDR3 length equals 16 residues. Germline CDR1 ENHRY, CDR2 SYGVKD. This CDR3 is CASSLKTGTGWIGYTF. The CDR3 coding sequence is TGTGCCAGCAGTTTGAAGACCGGGACAGGGTGGATCGGCTACACCTTC.

This clone was seen a single time. The chain is built from TRBV7-2 and TRBJ2-7; 7 bases are a match to TRBD1. CDR3 length: 15 residues. Germline assignment: CDR1 SGHTA and CDR2 FQGNSA. Trimming removed 4 bases from V and 6 bases from J; junction bases left unmatched: 12. CDR3 sequence (DNA): TGTGCCAGCAGCTCAAACAGGGGTCCCCTAGGCGAGCAGTACTTC. As protein: CASSSNRGPLGEQYF. Based on the CDR3 plus reference TRBV7-2 and TRBJ2-7, the full variable domain is GAGVSQSPSNKVTEKGKDVELRCDPISGHTALYWYRQSLGQGLEFLIYFQGNSAPDKSGLPSDRFSAERTGGSVSTLTIQRTQQEDSAVYLCASSSNRGPLGEQYFGPGTRLTVT.

CDR3: CASSYSGTSGTKQYF. The CDR3 nucleotides read TGTGCCAGCAGTTACTCAGGGACTAGCGGGACTAAGCAGTACTTC. The V and J genes are TRBV6-5 and TRBJ2-7; TRBD2 agrees at 13 bases. The CDR3 is 15 residues long. Germline CDR1 and CDR2: MNHEY and SVGAGI. Unmatched junction bases numbered 4, after V lost 0 bases and J lost 8 bases.

This chain connects TRBV28 to TRBJ1-1, with a weak D call TRBD1 (6 bases). V was clipped by 3 bases and J by 10 bases, with 15 bases between them. The CDR3 totals 13 residues. Germline V lookup: CDR1 MDHEN, CDR2 SYDVKM. The CDR3 is CASSLPGHSPAFF. The CDR3 region has the DNA TGTGCCAGCAGTTTGCCGGGACATTCACCAGCTTTCTTT.

In this sample, this clone turned up once. V gene TRBV28 combines with J gene TRBJ1-4, with D possibly TRBD1 on 6 matching bases. This CDR3 spans 16 amino acids. CDR1 and CDR2 (germline): MDHEN, SYDVKM. With 5 bases removed from V and 4 bases from J, the gap between germline ends came to 17 bases. CDR3 bases: TGTGCCAGCAGTCAATGGACAGACAGAGTTAATGAAAAACTGTTTTTT. Its translation: CASSQWTDRVNEKLFF.

V and J are TRBV6-5 and TRBJ2-5; D remains ambiguous. Matching the DNA end better, TRBJ2-7 makes the J call doubtful. CDR1 and CDR2 (germline): MNHEY, SVGAGI. The CDR3 is 13 amino acids. The DNA of the CDR3 is TGTGCCAGCCGGTTGAGGATTAGTTACGAGCAGTACTTC. Translated: CASRLRISYEQYF.

A remark on this clone: Other DNA sequences in the same sample also yield this CDR3. The V gene is TRBV7-2, the J gene TRBJ2-5; 10 bases are a match to TRBD2. CDR1 SGHTA and CDR2 FQGNSA come from the germline V gene. The CDR3 contains 14 residues. Trimming at V came to 5 bases and at J to 4 bases, leaving 4 bases not matched to a gene. The CDR3, as DNA: TGTGCCAGCAGCCGTCTAGCGGGAGTAGAGACCCAGTACTTC. Protein product: CASSRLAGVETQYF.

J is TRBJ2-1 and V is TRBV30; possibly TRBD2 for D (7 bases). V was clipped by 7 bases and J by 10 bases, with 20 bases between them. In germline, CDR1 is GTSNPN, CDR2 SVGIG (reference sequence). The CDR3 is made up of 13 amino acids. CDR3: CALLGGGPGEQFF. CDR3 in DNA: TGTGCCTTGCTAGGGGGAGGGCCAGGGGAGCAGTTCTTC.

The rearrangement uses TRBV27 and TRBJ2-3, with TRBD2 matching over 12 bases. V lost 3 bases to trimming and J lost 0 bases; unmatched junction nucleotides: 4. This CDR3 is built from 17 residues. Germline CDR1 reads MNHEY; CDR2 reads SMNVEV (reference sequence). CDR3 loop: CASSLRTSGTSTDTQYF. CDR3 coding DNA: TGTGCCAGCAGTTTGAGGACTAGCGGGACTAGCACAGATACGCAGTATTTT.

This clone was detected once. This chain uses TRBV7-9 with TRBJ1-1; D remains ambiguous. Trimming removed 1 base at V and 6 bases at J, with 15 bases between. The CDR3 contains 15 residues. Germline V gene lookup returns CDR1 SEHNR and CDR2 FQNEAQ (reference sequence). The CDR3 DNA sequence: TGTGCCAGCAGCTTAGGCGGTGAGGGTTCCCCTGAAGCTTTCTTT. Residues: CASSLGGEGSPEAFF.

The V and J genes are TRBV6-1 and TRBJ1-2, with D possibly being TRBD1 (5 bases). Trimming left V 5 bases short and J 4 bases short, with 11 bases between. This CDR3 spans 13 amino acids. From germline, CDR1 is MNHNS and CDR2 SASEGT. The DNA for the CDR3 is TGTGCCAGCAGTACGGGGCCTGGCTATGGCTACACCTTC. Translating gives CASSTGPGYGYTF.

The CDR3 DNA sequence: TGTGCCAGCAGTTACTTGACAGGAAACAACTATGGCTACACCTTC. This codes for CASSYLTGNNYGYTF. The chain joins TRBV6-6 to TRBJ1-2; perhaps TRBD1 as D (6 bases). The CDR3 sequence is 15 residues long. Per the germline V gene, CDR1 is MNHNY and CDR2 is SVGAGI (reference sequence). V lost 1 base and J lost 2, with 11 bases in between.

The chain uses TRBV10-3 and TRBJ2-4, with 10 bases lining up with TRBD2. The germline V gene has CDR1 ENHRY and CDR2 SYGVKD. After removal of 10 bases from V and 5 bases from J, the junction contained 5 bases not matched to a gene. The CDR3 totals 13 residues. CDR3 in DNA: TGTGCCAGCCGGACTAGCGGAGAAAACATTCAGTACTTC. Amino acids: CASRTSGENIQYF.

This clone appeared a few times. The rearrangement joins TRBV30 to TRBJ1-1, with 7 bases that match TRBD1. The germline CDR1 and CDR2 sequences are GTSNPN and SVGIG (reference sequence). V dropped 7 bases and J dropped 5; count of bases not matched to a gene: 13. The CDR3 consists of 14 residues. This chain's CDR3 is CASSPHRGKTEAFF. The CDR3 DNA reads as TGTGCCTCCAGCCCCCACAGGGGCAAAACTGAAGCTTTCTTT.

The rearrangement joins TRBV2 to TRBJ2-7; D gene ambiguous. Germline lookup yields CDR1 SNHLY and CDR2 FYNNEI. CDR3 length: 14 amino acids. Trimming pared 6 bases from V and 6 bases from J, leaving 18 bases between. DNA for the CDR3: TGTGCCAGCAGGTCTGAAATGGAGCTCGGCGAGCAGTACTTC. This gives the protein CASRSEMELGEQYF.

V usage is TRBV2 and J usage is TRBJ2-1; 10 bases align to TRBD1. After removal of 1 base from V and 7 bases from J, the junction contained 13 bases not matched to a gene. The CDR3 spans 18 residues. From germline, CDR1 is SNHLY and CDR2 FYNNEI. The CDR3 spells CASSEVSTWDRGMNEQFF. Here the CDR3 DNA reads TGTGCCAGCAGTGAAGTATCTACCTGGGACAGGGGAATGAATGAGCAGTTCTTC.

The DNA for the CDR3 is TGTGCCAGCAATACAGGGGATGAGCAGTTCTTC. It codes for CASNTGDEQFF. The chain employs TRBV6-6 and TRBJ2-1; 7 nucleotides align to TRBD1. The V segment lost 7 bases and the J segment 8 bases; nucleotides outside the gene matches: 2. CDR1 and CDR2 from the germline V gene are MNHNY and SVGAGI (reference sequence). This CDR3 comprises 11 residues.